This T cell receptor beta chain is drawn from a study of CD8 T cells in Susac syndrome. The CD8+ and CD4+ T cells were isolated magnetically using a negative isolation approach, whereas the TEMRA cells were enriched by FACS. The V end was cut by 5 bases, the J end by 9 bases, with 19 bases between. This CDR3 region has 14 residues. The germline V gene encodes CDR1 SEHNR and CDR2 FQNEAQ (reference sequence). Random hexamers were used to reverse transcribe an amount of roughly 0.45 to 1 ug RNA. One entry per CDR3 protein, called by TCRdb with MiXCR from the immunoSEQ multiplex PCR reads. The data hold some 300,000 distinct CDR3 sequences, with approximately 84% observed a single time.

The TCR comes from a human donor with multiple sclerosis. The chain couples TRBV7-9 to TRBJ2-5; D might be TRBD1 (6 bases). Sequenced: CD8+ T cells from PBMCs. The CDR3 here is CASSPYRAGEPQYF. The DNA of the CDR3 is TGTGCCAGCAGCCCGTACAGGGCTGGGGAGCCCCAGTACTTC. The variable domain in full, completed from reference TRBV7-9 and TRBJ2-5, reads DTGVSQNPRHKITKRGQNVTFRCDPISEHNRLYWYRQTLGQGPEFLTYFQNEAQLEKSRLLSDRFSAERPKGSFSTLEIQRTEQGDSAMYLCASSPYRAGEPQYFGPGTRLLVL.